One T cell receptor beta chain is described in this entry. This CDR3 has 14 residues. Germline V gives CDR1 SGHNT, CDR2 YYREEE (reference sequence). V was pared by 0 bases and J by 6 bases, with 12 bases between. The record originates from a study of cytomegalovirus exposure and HLA in healthy donors. The PCR had 60 Vbeta and 13 Jbeta primers. The protocol was immunoSEQ multiplex PCR, while the TCRdb copy is restricted to in-frame clones and leaves out a portion. Of around 190,000 clones detected, roughly 85% appear once; the ten largest clones hold approximately 0.73%. The source of this sequence is a woman between 35 and 50 years old in good health and CMV-seronegative. What was sequenced was PBMCs. This chain joins TRBV5-4 and TRBJ1-2; a possible D gene is TRBD1 (5 bases). The CDR3 DNA is TGTGCCAGCAGCTTGGTAGGGGTCCTGGATGGCTACACCTTC. Protein: CASSLVGVLDGYTF.